The 17 T cell receptor beta chains below come from one sample, sequenced in a study of T cell changes during pregnancy in multiple sclerosis (dated by TCRdb to between 2018 and 2020). Library construction relied on the immunoSEQ multiplex PCR assay. TCRdb took over this immuneACCESS table, retaining in-frame rearrangements with V and J assigned. Such tables are incomplete; in checked studies, under half of the missing clones stem from an unresolved V gene, and the remainder is unexplained. Present in this sample are about 32,000 clones, 89% of which were seen just once. About 11% of the sample goes to the ten largest clones. The specimen was CD8+ T cells from peripheral blood mononuclear cells, collected in the second trimester of pregnancy. The receptors shown here come from a female donor with multiple sclerosis, enrolled in a pregnancy study.

The chain has TRBV6-6 and TRBJ1-5, with D maybe TRBD1 (6 bases). Trimming shortened V by 4 bases and J by 5 bases, and 12 bases separated the two germline ends. Germline CDR1 MNHNY, CDR2 SVGAGI (reference sequence). This CDR3 is 14 amino acids long. CDR3 DNA sequence: TGTGCCAGCAGTTTAGACGAGGGGGATCAGCCCCAGCATTTT. Translating gives CASSLDEGDQPQHF.

V usage is TRBV27 and J usage is TRBJ2-7, with D possibly TRBD1 on 5 matching bases. Trimming stripped 3 bases from V and 4 bases from J, with 10 bases between. There are 13 residues in the CDR3. CDR1 is MNHEY and CDR2 is SMNVEV in the germline V gene (reference sequence). The CDR3 protein is CASSLGRAYEQYF. Here the CDR3 DNA reads TGTGCCAGCAGTTTGGGCAGGGCGTACGAGCAGTACTTC.

Comments on this clone: One end of the junction fails to match germline, which may point to a read error. The gene calls are TRBV7-8 and TRBJ2-1; D may be TRBD2 (6 bases). Germline CDR1 and CDR2: SGHVS and FQNEAQ. CDR3 size: 13 residues. Here the CDR3 DNA reads TGTGCCAGCAGCCTAGCGACTACCCAAGGGCAGTTCTTC. Encoded protein: CASSLATTQGQFF.

The chain links TRBV28 to TRBJ1-1; 9 bases are shared with TRBD1. Looked up from germline, CDR1 is MDHEN and CDR2 is SYDVKM. V shed 6 bases and J 0 bases; nucleotides not matched to a gene: 8. The CDR3 totals 16 residues. The CDR3 is CASSETGGLVNTEAFF. The CDR3 DNA is TGTGCCAGCAGCGAGACAGGGGGTTTGGTGAACACTGAAGCTTTCTTT.

This clone was picked up a small number of times. V usage is TRBV21-1 and J usage is TRBJ1-2; the DNA was not compared with TRBD1, the D call given in the table. TRBV21-1 is noted as a pseudogene. The CDR3 runs to 17 residues. CDR3 sequence: CASSKQLDREPSRGYTF. CDR3 nucleotide sequence: TGTGCCAGCAGCAAACAACTTGACAGGGAACCTTCTCGAGGCTACACCTTC.

The J gene is TRBJ2-5, the V gene TRBV2; possible D gene TRBD2, 6 bases. V lost 10 bases, J lost 1 base, and 10 bases lay in between. The CDR3 runs 12 residues. In germline, CDR1 is SNHLY, CDR2 FYNNEI. The CDR3 spells CATWDFQETQYF. CDR3 nucleotide sequence: TGTGCCACCTGGGACTTCCAAGAGACCCAGTACTTC.

The count of this clone is one. The chain couples TRBV27 to TRBJ2-4; possible D gene TRBD2, 5 bases. Germline assignment: CDR1 MNHEY and CDR2 SMNVEV (reference sequence). Deletions cut 8 bases from V and 1 base from J, with 24 bases between. This CDR3 is built from 18 residues. CDR3 bases: TGTGCCAGCCGTTCTGGGCAGGCGGGTGACTGGGCCAAAAACATTCAGTACTTC. The encoded protein is CASRSGQAGDWAKNIQYF.

This chain uses TRBV15 with TRBJ2-1; 12 nucleotides align to TRBD1. Unmatched junction bases numbered 5, after V lost 4 bases and J lost 7 bases. Germline CDR1 and CDR2: LNHNV and YYDKDF (reference sequence). This CDR3 region has 15 residues. CDR3 sequence: CATSIRDRGQNEQFF. The DNA for the CDR3 is TGTGCCACCAGCATCCGGGACAGGGGGCAGAATGAGCAGTTCTTC. The variable domain in full, with the rest retrieved from reference TRBV15 and TRBJ2-1, is DAMVIQNPRYQVTQFGKPVTLSCSQTLNHNVMYWYQQKSSQAPKLLFHYYDKDFNNEADTPDNFQSRRPNTSFCFLDIRSPGLGDTAMYLCATSIRDRGQNEQFFGPGTRLTVL.

The rearrangement links TRBV2 to TRBJ2-1; TRBD2 is a possible D gene (7 bases). This CDR3 contains 16 residues. Per the germline V gene, CDR1 is SNHLY and CDR2 is FYNNEI. Trimming stripped 5 bases from V and 2 bases from J, with 16 bases between. The CDR3 DNA reads TGTGCCAGCAGTCCAGGGGTAGCGGGCACCTACAATGAGCAGTTCTTC. Translated: CASSPGVAGTYNEQFF. The variable domain in full, with the rest retrieved from reference TRBV2 and TRBJ2-1, is EPEVTQTPSHQVTQMGQEVILRCVPISNHLYFYWYRQILGQKVEFLVSFYNNEISEKSEIFDDQFSVERPDGSNFTLKIRSTKLEDSAMYFCASSPGVAGTYNEQFFGPGTRLTVL.

The rearrangement links TRBV27 to TRBJ2-3; 8 nucleotides agree with TRBD1. This CDR3 is 18 amino acids long. Unmatched junction bases numbered 19, after V lost 5 bases and J lost 6 bases. Germline V gene data show CDR1 as MNHEY and CDR2 as SMNVEV (reference sequence). The CDR3 bases are TGTGCCAGCAGTACGGACGACAGGGGATATTGGCAGTCGGATACGCAGTATTTT. It encodes CASSTDDRGYWQSDTQYF.

CDR3 in DNA: TGTGCCAGCAGCTTTTCGGGTAACCGAAACAATGAGCAGTTCTTC. Its protein product is CASSFSGNRNNEQFF. This sequence joins TRBV27 and TRBJ2-1; no firm D call. Germline assignment: CDR1 MNHEY and CDR2 SMNVEV (reference sequence). The CDR3 is made up of 15 amino acids. The ends were cut back, 6 bases at V and 5 bases at J, with 17 bases in the middle.

This chain joins TRBV28 and TRBJ2-6, with TRBD1 matching over 8 bases. The V segment lost 2 bases and the J segment 4 bases; nucleotides outside the gene matches: 13. The CDR3 sequence is 19 residues long. Germline CDR1 and CDR2: MDHEN and SYDVKM. This CDR3 reads CASSLGQGIEPGGANVLTF. CDR3 bases: TGTGCCAGCAGTTTAGGACAGGGTATTGAGCCTGGAGGGGCCAACGTCCTGACTTTC.

By its share, this clone is medium-sized. The same CDR3 can be traced to other DNA sequences in this sample. The genes are TRBV27 and TRBJ2-1; D is uncertain. Deletions cut 3 bases from V and 3 bases from J, with 6 bases between. Germline lookup yields CDR1 MNHEY and CDR2 SMNVEV (reference sequence). The CDR3 runs 13 residues. The CDR3 DNA is TGTGCCAGCAGTTTGAGGTTCTACAATGAGCAGTTCTTC. It translates to CASSLRFYNEQFF.

This clone has only one observation. J is TRBJ2-5 and V is TRBV6-5; D gene unclear. Germline CDR1 and CDR2: MNHEY and SVGAGI. V lost 4 bases and J 2 bases, leaving 11 bases between the germline ends. The CDR3 totals 14 residues. CDR3 protein: CASSSRHRQETQYF. CDR3 in DNA: TGTGCCAGCAGTTCGCGACATAGGCAAGAGACCCAGTACTTC.

The chain links TRBV10-1 to TRBJ1-1; D gene unclear. Trimming shortened V by 4 bases and J by 0 bases, and 6 bases separated the two germline ends. This CDR3 is 13 amino acids long. Germline-derived CDR1 and CDR2 are WNHNN and SYGVQD (reference sequence). CDR3 sequence: CASSGNMNTEAFF. CDR3 DNA sequence: TGCGCCAGCAGTGGCAACATGAACACTGAAGCTTTCTTT.

V is TRBV27 and J is TRBJ1-1, with 9 positions matching TRBD1. The CDR3 length is 12 residues. V dropped 6 bases and J dropped 4; count of bases not matched to a gene: 0. Looked up from germline, CDR1 is MNHEY and CDR2 is SMNVEV (reference sequence). The CDR3, as DNA: TGTGCCAGCAGGACAGGGGGCACTGAAGCTTTCTTT. Its translation is CASRTGGTEAFF.

V gene TRBV7-9 combines with J gene TRBJ2-1, with TRBD2 matching over 9 bases. J gave up 10 bases and V 3 bases, and 7 bases lay outside the gene matches. The CDR3 covers 14 residues. Germline V gene lookup returns CDR1 SEHNR and CDR2 FQNEAQ (reference sequence). The CDR3 DNA follows: TGTGCCAGCAGCTTGGGTGGCGGGGGGGACGAGCAGTTCTTC. Amino acid sequence: CASSLGGGGDEQFF.